This record looks at one T cell receptor (beta chain) sequence and its context. Its target is not known. Trimming cost V 10 bases and J 0 bases, with 7 bases left between them. The CDR3 is made up of 13 amino acids. Sorting defined naive CD4+ as CD4+CD8-CD45RO-CD45RA+ and naive CD8+ as CD8+CD4-CD45RA+CD27bright. The data originate from a study of healthy donors' naive CD4 and CD8 T cells. Study as a whole: Donors came from three age groups: 20-25, 40-50 and 60-70 years.

Starting from roughly 0.55 ug of total RNA, TCR libraries were made with linear amplification. In TCRdb, the reads were re-called with MiXCR into one record per CDR3 protein. The sample contains about 180,000 distinct CDR3 sequences, 74% of which appear only once. Study-level findings and limits: Reportedly, most V and J gene segments showed naive CD4+ versus CD8+ bias.

This clonotype was sampled from a pool of human donors in good health; the sample pools cells from several healthy donors. The material sequenced was naive CD4+ and CD8+ T cells sorted from blood, pooled from several donors. V is TRBV12-3 or TRBV12-4 and J is TRBJ2-6; D may be TRBD1 (5 bases). The CDR3 sequence: CATRGSGANVLTF. CDR3 nucleotide sequence: TGTGCCACTAGGGGCTCTGGGGCCAACGTCCTGACTTTC.